Only a few counts were recorded for the clone carrying this TCR beta chain. This sample stems from a study of blood T cell repertoires in COVID-19. Study background: Both acute and convalescent COVID-19 samples were obtained from the United States, Italy and Spain. Nucleic acid was either cDNA or gDNA, and it came from T cells, B-cell-depleted T cells, or PBMCs.

TCRdb keeps only in-frame clones here, not all; method: immunoSEQ multiplex PCR. The profile covers 130,000 or so clones, with 84% appearing a single time and 10% to 15% taken by the ten largest. The CDR3 contains 10 residues. The sample taken for sequencing was peripheral blood. The chain combines TRBV1 with TRBJ1-1; TRBD1, the D gene given by the table, was not confirmed from the DNA. TRBV1 is a pseudogene segment. This sequence was found in a human donor in a cohort sampled during active COVID-19. The CDR3 loop is CTSSSGWAFF. The CDR3 DNA sequence: TGCACCAGCAGCTCAGGGTGGGCTTTCTTT.